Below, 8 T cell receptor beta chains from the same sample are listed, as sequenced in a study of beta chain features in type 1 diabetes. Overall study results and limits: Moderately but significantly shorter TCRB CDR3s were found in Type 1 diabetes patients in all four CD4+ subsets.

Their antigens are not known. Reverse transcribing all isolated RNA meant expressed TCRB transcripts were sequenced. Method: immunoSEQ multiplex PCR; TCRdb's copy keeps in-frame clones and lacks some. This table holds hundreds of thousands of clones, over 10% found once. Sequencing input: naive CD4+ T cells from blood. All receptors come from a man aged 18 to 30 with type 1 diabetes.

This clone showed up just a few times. In DNA form, the CDR3 reads TGTGCCAGCAGCGACGGGAGACAAGAGACCCAGTACTTC. It is translated as CASSDGRQETQYF. The J gene is TRBJ2-5, the V gene TRBV9, with a tentative D call TRBD2 (6 bases). CDR3 length: 13 amino acids. V was shortened by 3 bases and J by 2 bases, with 8 bases between the two germline ends. Germline CDR1 reads SGDLS; CDR2 reads YYNGEE.

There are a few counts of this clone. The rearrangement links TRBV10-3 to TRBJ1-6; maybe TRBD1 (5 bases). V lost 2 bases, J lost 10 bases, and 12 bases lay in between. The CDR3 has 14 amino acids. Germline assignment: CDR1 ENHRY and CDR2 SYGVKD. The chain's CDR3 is CAISEGDSRSPLHF. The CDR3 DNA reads TGTGCCATCAGTGAGGGAGACAGTAGATCACCCCTCCACTTT.

The CDR3 here is CASSLGGQYGYTF. The CDR3, as DNA: TGTGCCAGCAGCCTAGGGGGGCAGTATGGCTACACCTTC. This chain joins TRBV7-9 and TRBJ1-2, with D possibly matching TRBD1 (6 bases). The CDR3 contains 13 residues. The germline V gene has CDR1 SEHNR and CDR2 FQNEAQ (reference sequence). The V end lost 5 bases, the J end lost 5 bases, and 12 bases lay between the germline ends.

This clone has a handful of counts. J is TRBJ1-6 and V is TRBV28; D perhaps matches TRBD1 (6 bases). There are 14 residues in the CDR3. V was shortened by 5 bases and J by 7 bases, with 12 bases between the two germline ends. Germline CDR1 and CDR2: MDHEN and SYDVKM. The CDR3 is CASSRGGGNSPLHF. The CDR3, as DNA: TGTGCCAGCAGTAGGGGGGGCGGGAATTCACCCCTCCACTTT.

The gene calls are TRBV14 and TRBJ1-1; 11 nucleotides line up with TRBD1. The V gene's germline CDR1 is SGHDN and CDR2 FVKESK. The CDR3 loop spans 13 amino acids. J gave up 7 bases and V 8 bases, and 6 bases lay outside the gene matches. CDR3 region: CASLGQGAGEAFF. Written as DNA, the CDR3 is TGTGCCAGCCTCGGACAGGGGGCTGGTGAAGCTTTCTTT.

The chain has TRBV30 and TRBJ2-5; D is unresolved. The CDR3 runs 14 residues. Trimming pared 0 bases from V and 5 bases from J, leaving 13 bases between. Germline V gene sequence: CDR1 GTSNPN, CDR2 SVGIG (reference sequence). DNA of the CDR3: TGTGCCTGGAGTGTAGCTTCGGGTTGGGAGACCCAGTACTTC. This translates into CAWSVASGWETQYF.

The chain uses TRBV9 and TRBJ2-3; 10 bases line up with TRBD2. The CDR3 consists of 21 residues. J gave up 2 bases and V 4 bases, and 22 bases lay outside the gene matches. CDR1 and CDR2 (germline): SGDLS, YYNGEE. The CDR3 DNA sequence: TGTGCCAGCAGCCCGCGGGTAGCGGGGGGAAAACCTCCCGAATACACAGATACGCAGTATTTT. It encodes CASSPRVAGGKPPEYTDTQYF.

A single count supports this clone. CDR3 sequence: CASSYSRGNQPQHF. The CDR3 DNA is TGTGCCAGCAGTTACTCTCGGGGGAATCAGCCCCAGCATTTT. The V call is TRBV6-5, the J call TRBJ1-5; tentative D call: TRBD1 (5 bases). V was shortened by 0 bases and J by 4 bases, with 7 bases between the two germline ends. The CDR3 spans 14 residues. CDR1 MNHEY and CDR2 SVGAGI come from the germline V gene.